This TCR beta chain is drawn from a study of blood T cell repertoires in COVID-19. Across the whole study: Whether acute or convalescent, the COVID-19 samples came from the United States, Italy and Spain.

The V end was cut by 5 bases, the J end by 7 bases, with 17 bases between. This CDR3 spans 15 amino acids. Germline V gene lookup returns CDR1 SEHNR and CDR2 FQNEAQ (reference sequence). Here immunoSEQ multiplex PCR was the method, and the copy in TCRdb shows in-frame clones only, minus some. The table shows roughly 260,000 clones, with about 90% occurring only once. This chain joins TRBV7-9 and TRBJ1-4, with D unclear. The sequenced material came from PBMCs or T cells enriched from blood (not recorded which). The source of this sequence is a woman aged 18-30 years who had recovered from COVID-19. The CDR3 nucleotides read TGTGCCAGCAGCACCCCAGTCCCCCCGATTGAAAAACTGTTTTTT. This sequence encodes CASSTPVPPIEKLFF.